This T cell receptor (beta chain) was retrieved from a study of shared clonotypes between healthy human individuals (dated by TCRdb to between 2020 and 2021). Regarding the study in general: The cohort comprised a couple of women and a few men aged 18 to 49 years. The study deeply sequenced blood TCR repertoires of several healthy adults to estimate repertoire size and the extent of clonotype sharing between individuals. To increase sequencing depth and limit assay-specific biases, different laboratories used diverse techniques to prepare libraries and sequence TCR repertoires. Per donor, leukapheresis produced somewhere between about 0.9 and 10 billion PBMCs. General study outcomes and caveats: Pairwise subsampling indicated that sequencing depth was expected to affect the degree of clonotype sharing among donors. The genetic and exposure-history diversity represented was limited by the small number of donors. Only blood was sampled, and tissue TCR repertoires likely differ from those in blood.

The CDR3 numbers 10 residues from cysteine through phenylalanine. The only DNA kept is the CDR3, 30 bases in frame from the first base. Trimmed from V: 3 bases; trimmed from J: 15 bases; junction bases lacking a gene match: 2. As encoded in the germline V gene, CDR1 is MDHEN while CDR2 is SYDVKM. This clone appeared a single time. What this receptor recognizes is not known. No quality values exist for individual bases; no much larger clone is one base distant. TCR CDR3 regions were amplified from genomic DNA by multiplex PCR using the deep immunoSEQ assay. Extracted genomic DNA from each cell subset was distributed evenly across all wells of several immunoSEQ 96-well plates, and each plate was treated as a replicate. For unsorted PBMC, each replicate PCR was loaded with roughly 0.3 ug genomic DNA, equivalent to roughly 31,000 T cell genomes. Ten immunoSEQ deep assay plates were used to sequence unsorted PBMC genomic DNA. Purified libraries were quantified with a Qubit 3.0 fluorometer, sized on a Bioanalyzer 2100, and re-quantified with the KAPA Library Quantification kit. Every immunoSEQ 96-well plate was sequenced on a separate single-read 150-cycle Illumina NextSeq 550 flow cell. Turning to the authors' computational methods: Because the immunoSEQ output held only junctional sequences and lacked quality scores, the filtering could not match the filtering applied to full-length reads. Sequences were annotated with PyIR, a Python wrapper for IgBLAST v1.9, using IMGT germline references to assign V/J genes and CDR3. Reads were removed for weak V/J assignments (E-value above 1e-6), missing CDR3, stop codons, out-of-frame junctions, or ambiguous translated residues. V3J clonotypes were defined as sequences sharing the same inferred V gene, J gene, and CDR3 amino acid sequence. Percentage overlap between repertoires was calculated by dividing the number of shared unique clonotypes by the size of the smaller repertoire. Richness of each repertoire was evaluated using RTK rarefaction, the Chao1 estimator, and Recon v2.1 estimates of unobserved clonotypes. This immuneACCESS table, as held by TCRdb, lists in-frame sequences with V and J called but not all clones. Of the missing ones, under half trace to an unresolved V gene in checked studies; the others have no known cause. V, J and clone size are taken as reported in that table, and D and trimming were inferred from the DNA itself. Across this sample there are 470,000 or so clones, with over 70% seen only once. 9.5% to 15% of the sample lies in the top ten.

Donors were healthy HIV-negative adults with no recently reported acute infections or vaccinations. Every donor was a Caucasian adult residing in Nashville, Tennessee, USA. In the unsorted samples, 90 million or so PBMCs were counted, and genomic DNA was extracted using the QIAamp DNA Blood Mini kit. After blood collection by leukapheresis, PBMCs were isolated using Ficoll-Histopaque density gradient centrifugation and then cryopreserved in the vapor phase of liquid nitrogen. The sample consisted of PBMCs. This TCR derives from a woman aged 40 to 49 in good health. Some clones in this sample may be carry-over from other donors' samples. The rearranged segments are TRBV28 and TRBJ1-5, with TRBD1 matching 7 junction bases. The base sequence is TGTGCCAGCAGTTTCCAGGGGGGGCATTTT. This codes for CASSFQGGHF.